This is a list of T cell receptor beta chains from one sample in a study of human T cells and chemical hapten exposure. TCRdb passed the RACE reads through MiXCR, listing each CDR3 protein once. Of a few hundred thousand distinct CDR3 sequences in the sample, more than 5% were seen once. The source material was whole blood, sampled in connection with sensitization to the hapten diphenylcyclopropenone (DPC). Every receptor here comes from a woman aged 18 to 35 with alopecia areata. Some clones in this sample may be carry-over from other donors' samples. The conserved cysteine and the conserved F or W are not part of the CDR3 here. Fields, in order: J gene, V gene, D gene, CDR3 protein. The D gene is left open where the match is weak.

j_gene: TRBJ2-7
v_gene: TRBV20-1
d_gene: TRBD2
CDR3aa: SAVGTSGVGEQY

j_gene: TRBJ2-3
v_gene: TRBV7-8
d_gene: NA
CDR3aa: ASSLNRRGASTDTQY

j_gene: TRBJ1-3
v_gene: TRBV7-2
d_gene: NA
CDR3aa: ASSLPSAGNTIY

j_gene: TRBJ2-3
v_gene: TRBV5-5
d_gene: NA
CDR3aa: ASSPDWTSTDTQY

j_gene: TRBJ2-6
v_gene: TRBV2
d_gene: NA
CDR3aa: ASRRTVHSGANVLT

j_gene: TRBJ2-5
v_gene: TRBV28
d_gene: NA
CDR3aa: ASSLILGVETQY

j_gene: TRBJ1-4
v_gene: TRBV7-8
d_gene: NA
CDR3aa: ASSLEGRANEKLF

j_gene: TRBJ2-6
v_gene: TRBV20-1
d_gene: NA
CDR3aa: SAYHREGGSGANVLT

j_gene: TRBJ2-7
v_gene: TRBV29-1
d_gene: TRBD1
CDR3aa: SVAGQGYEQY

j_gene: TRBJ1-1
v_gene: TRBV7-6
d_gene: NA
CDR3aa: ASSLGPQAMNTEAF

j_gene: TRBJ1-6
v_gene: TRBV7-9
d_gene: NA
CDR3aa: ASTITGGGSPLH

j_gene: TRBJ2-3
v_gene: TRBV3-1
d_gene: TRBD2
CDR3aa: ASSHLAGVGSSDTQY

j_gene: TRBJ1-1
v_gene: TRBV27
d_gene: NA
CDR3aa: ASRGWRTEAF

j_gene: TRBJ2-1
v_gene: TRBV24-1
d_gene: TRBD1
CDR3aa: ATATGGRYNEQF

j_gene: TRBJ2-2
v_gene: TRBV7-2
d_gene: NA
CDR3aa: ASSLVLGELF

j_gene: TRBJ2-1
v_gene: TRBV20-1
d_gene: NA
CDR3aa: SARVPSSYNEQF

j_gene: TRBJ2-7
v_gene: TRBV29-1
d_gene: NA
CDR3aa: SVEVDRDYEQY

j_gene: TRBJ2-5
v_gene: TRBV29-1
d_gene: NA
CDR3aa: SAGSPGQTQY

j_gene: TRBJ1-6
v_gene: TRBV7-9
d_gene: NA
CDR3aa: ASSFSSPLH

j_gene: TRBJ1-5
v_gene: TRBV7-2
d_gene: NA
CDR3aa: ASSLTYSNQPQH

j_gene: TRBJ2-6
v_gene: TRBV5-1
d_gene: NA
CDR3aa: ASSLGRGANVLT

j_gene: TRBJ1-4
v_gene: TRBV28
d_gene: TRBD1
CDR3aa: ASRKPKTGIATNEKLF

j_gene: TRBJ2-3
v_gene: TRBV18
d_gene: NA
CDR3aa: ASSHGLPATDTQY

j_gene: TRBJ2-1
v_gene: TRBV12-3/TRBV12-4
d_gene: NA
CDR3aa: ASSLGDSPRDEQF

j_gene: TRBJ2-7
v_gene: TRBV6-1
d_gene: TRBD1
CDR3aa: ASSVRGLYEQY

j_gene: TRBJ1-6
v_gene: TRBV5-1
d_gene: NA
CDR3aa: ASSLGGGPNSPLH

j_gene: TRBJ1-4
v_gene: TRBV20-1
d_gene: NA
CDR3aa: SARGGTPNEKLF

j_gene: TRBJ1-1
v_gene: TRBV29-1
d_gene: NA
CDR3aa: SVLTGPWNTEAF

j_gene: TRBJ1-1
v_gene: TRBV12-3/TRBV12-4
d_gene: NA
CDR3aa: ASSFTGTEAF

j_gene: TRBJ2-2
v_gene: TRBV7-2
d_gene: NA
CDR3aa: ASSLASANTGELF

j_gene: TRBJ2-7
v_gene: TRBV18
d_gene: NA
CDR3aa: ASSPRAGEQY

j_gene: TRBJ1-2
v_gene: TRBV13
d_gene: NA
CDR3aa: ASSPGRGANGYT

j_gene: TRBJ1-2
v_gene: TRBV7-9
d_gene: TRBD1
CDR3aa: ASGTGGGYT

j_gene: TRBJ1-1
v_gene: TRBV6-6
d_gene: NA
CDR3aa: ASSSEGWEDTEAF

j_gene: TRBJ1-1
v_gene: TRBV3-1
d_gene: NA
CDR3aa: ASSLPSSNTEAF

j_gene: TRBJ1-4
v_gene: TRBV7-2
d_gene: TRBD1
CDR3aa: ASSLASPGQGLELF

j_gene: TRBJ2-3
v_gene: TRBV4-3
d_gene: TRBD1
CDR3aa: ASSRIPGQTDTQY

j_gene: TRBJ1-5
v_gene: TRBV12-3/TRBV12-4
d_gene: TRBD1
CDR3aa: ASRRQGARNQPQH

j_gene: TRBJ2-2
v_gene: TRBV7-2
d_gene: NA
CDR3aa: ASSFYPGELF

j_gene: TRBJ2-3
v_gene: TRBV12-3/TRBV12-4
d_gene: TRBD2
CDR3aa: ASKSYNKGPPRGGDTQY

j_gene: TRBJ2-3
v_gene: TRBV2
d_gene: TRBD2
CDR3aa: ASSAPLGRGAEDTQY

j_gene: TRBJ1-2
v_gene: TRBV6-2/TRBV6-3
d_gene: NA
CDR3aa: ASSFPNYGYT

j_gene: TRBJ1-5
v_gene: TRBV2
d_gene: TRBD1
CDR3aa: ASSRDSHQPQH

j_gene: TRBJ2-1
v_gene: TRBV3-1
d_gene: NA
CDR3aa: ASSQHSGSYNEQF

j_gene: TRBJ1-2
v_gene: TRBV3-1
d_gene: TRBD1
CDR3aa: ASSQRDRGDYGYT

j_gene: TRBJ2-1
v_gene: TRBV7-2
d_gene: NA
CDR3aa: ASSFMGRDEQF

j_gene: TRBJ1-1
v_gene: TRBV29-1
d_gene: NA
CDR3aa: SVEGNGINTEAF

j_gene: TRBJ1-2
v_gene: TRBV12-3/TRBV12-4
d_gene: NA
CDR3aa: ASSLKVNYGYT

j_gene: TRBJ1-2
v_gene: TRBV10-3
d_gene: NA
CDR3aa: AISAAPGTRGYT

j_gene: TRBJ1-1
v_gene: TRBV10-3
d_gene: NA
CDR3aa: AIRARADTEAF

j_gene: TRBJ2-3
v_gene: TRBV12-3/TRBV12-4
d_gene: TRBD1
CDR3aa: ASSRRDRGLLLRTDTQY

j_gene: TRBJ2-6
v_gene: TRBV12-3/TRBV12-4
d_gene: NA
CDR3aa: ASSQTSRGSGANVLT

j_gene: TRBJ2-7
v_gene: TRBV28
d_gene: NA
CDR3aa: ASSSLGGTYEQY

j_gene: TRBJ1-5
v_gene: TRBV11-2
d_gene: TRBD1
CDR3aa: ASSSGTGRGQPQH

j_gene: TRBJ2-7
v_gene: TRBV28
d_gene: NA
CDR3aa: ASSLRTGLNEQY

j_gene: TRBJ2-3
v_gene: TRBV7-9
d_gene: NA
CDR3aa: ASSPSSGSVAATDTQY

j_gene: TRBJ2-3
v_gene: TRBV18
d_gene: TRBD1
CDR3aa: ASSPGDSYTDTQY